This TCR beta chain originates from a study of blood T cell repertoires in COVID-19 (dated by TCRdb to the early 2020s). At the level of the whole study: Samples from collaborators originated in the United States, Italy and Spain and spanned both the acute and convalescent phases of COVID-19. The prospective study material was composed of cDNA or gDNA derived from T cells, B-cell-depleted T cells, or PBMCs. The dataset comprised deeply sampled blood TCRbeta repertoires from subjects exposed to, actively infected with, or recovered from COVID-19. The repertoires were released in a freely available public database meant as a resource for research on the immune response to SARS-CoV-2. Samples were obtained from the ongoing ImmuneRACE study (first 160 participants) and from 1,254 subjects provided by 6 global collaborators. A de-identified subject ID, COVID-19 status, age in years and sex were almost always included in the sample metadata. Where HLA class I and class II types were available, the types were taken from metadata supplied by the sample provider, not from assay-based typing. Findings and caveats that apply to the study as a whole: The quantity of clinical and demographic metadata differed by source and by participant and was supplied without curation.

TCRbeta CDR3 regions were amplified from genomic DNA by means of the immunoSEQ Assay, a bias-controlled multiplex PCR. Turning to the authors' computational methods: The number of nucleated cells in each sample was estimated by amplification of reference gene primers within the assay. To quantify the absolute abundance of each unique TCRbeta CDR3 rearrangement, sequence reads were collapsed and filtered. For each sample, productive Simpson clonality was calculated by taking the square root of Simpson's diversity index across productive rearrangements. This is the immuneACCESS table as TCRdb keeps it, with only in-frame sequences that have V and J called. A part of the clones is gone; compared with another copy, unresolved V genes explain less than half, and the rest is unexplained. That table is the source of V, J and clone size, and D and trimming were worked out from the DNA. The sample records approximately 120,000 clones, around 77% of which are singletons. The leading ten clones occupy 10% to 14% of the sample.

For this clone: No cognate antigen has been identified for it. No qualities accompany the bases; no much larger clone lies one base away.

The CDR3 runs 17 amino acids, cysteine and phenylalanine included. Only CDR3 DNA is held: 51 bases, read in frame from base 1. Germline trimming amounts to 0 bases on V and 1 base on J, with 5 as the count of junction bases outside the gene matches. Looking up the germline V gene yields CDR1 SGHVS and CDR2 FQNEAQ. The collaborating institutions used their own protocols to collect whole blood in K2EDTA tubes. For TCRbeta analysis, collaborators shipped samples as frozen whole blood, isolated PBMCs, or DNA extracted from either of those sample types. The chain joins TRBV7-8 to TRBJ1-5, and 8 bases in between align with TRBD1. Sequencing used peripheral blood. The receptor was derived from a human donor in a cohort sampled during active COVID-19. The CDR3 is CASSLAPGQGSNQPQHF. DNA sequence: TGTGCCAGCAGCTTAGCACCAGGACAGGGAAGCAATCAGCCCCAGCATTTT.